Reported below is one TCR beta chain. This specimen comes from a study of blood T cell repertoires in COVID-19. Only in-frame clones appear in the TCRdb table, and some are missing; sequencing was by immunoSEQ multiplex PCR. The sample holds about 180,000 clones; 88% are singletons and the top ten take roughly 9%. Germline lookup yields CDR1 LNHDA and CDR2 SQIVND (reference sequence). The CDR3 consists of 13 residues. The V end lost 5 bases, the J end lost 8 bases, and 15 bases lay between the germline ends. The rearrangement uses TRBV19 and TRBJ1-2; D perhaps matches TRBD1 (6 bases). Sequenced material: PBMCs or T cells enriched from blood (not recorded which). The TCR sequence derives from a young woman who had recovered from COVID-19. CDR3 amino acids: CASSRGQSNGYTF. CDR3 DNA: TGTGCCAGTAGTCGAGGACAGAGCAACGGCTACACCTTC.